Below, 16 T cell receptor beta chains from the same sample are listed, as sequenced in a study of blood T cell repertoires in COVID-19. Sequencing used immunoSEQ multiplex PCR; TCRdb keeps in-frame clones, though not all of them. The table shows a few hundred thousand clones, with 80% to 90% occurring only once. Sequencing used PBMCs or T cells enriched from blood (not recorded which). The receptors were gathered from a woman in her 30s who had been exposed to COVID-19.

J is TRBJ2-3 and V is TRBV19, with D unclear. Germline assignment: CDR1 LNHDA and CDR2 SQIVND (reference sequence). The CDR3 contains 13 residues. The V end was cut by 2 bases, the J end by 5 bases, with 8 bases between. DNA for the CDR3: TGTGCCAGTAGTATAAGAGGTCTAGATACGCAGTATTTT. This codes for CASSIRGLDTQYF.

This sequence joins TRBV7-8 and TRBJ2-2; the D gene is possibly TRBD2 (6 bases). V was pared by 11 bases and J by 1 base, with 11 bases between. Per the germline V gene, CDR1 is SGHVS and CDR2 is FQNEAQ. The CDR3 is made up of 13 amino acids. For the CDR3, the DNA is TGTGCCGGGTGGCGGGAGAACACCGGGGAGCTGTTTTTT. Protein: CAGWRENTGELFF.

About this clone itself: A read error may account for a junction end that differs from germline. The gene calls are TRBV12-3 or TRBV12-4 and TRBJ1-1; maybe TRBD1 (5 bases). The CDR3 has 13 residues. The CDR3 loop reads CASNLQVDTEAFF. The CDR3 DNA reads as TGTGCCAGCAATTTACAGGTCGACACTGAAGCTTTCTTT.

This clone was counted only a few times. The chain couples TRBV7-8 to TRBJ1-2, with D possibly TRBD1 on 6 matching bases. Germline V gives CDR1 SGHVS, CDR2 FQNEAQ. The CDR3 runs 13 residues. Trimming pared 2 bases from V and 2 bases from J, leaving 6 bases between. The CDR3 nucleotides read TGTGCCAGCAGCTTACAGGGGAACTATGGCTACACCTTC. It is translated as CASSLQGNYGYTF.

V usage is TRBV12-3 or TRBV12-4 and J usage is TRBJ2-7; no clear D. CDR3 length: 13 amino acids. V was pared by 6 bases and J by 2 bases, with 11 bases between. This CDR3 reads CASSPTLTYEQYF. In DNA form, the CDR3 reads TGTGCCAGCAGCCCTACGTTGACCTACGAGCAGTACTTC.

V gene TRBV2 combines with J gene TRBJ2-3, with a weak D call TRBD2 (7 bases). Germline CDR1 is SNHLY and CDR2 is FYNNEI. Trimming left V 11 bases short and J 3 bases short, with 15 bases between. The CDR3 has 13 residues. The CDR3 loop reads CAFSEGGTDTQYF. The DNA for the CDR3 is TGTGCCTTTTCTGAGGGGGGGACAGATACGCAGTATTTT.

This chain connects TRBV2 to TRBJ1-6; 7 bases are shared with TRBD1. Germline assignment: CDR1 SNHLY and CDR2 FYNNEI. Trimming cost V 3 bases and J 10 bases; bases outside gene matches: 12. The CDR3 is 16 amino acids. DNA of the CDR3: TGTGCCAGCAGTGATAAGGGGACAGCCTTAGGATCACCCCTCCACTTT. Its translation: CASSDKGTALGSPLHF.

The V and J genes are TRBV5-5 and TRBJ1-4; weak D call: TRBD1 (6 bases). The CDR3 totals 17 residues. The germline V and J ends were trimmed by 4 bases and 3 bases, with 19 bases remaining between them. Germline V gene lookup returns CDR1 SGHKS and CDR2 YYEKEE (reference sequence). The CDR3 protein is CASSLSSGGRSNEKLFF. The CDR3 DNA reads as TGTGCCAGCAGCCTCTCCAGCGGGGGCAGGTCTAATGAAAAACTGTTTTTT.

DNA of the CDR3: TGTGCCAGCAGCGCCCTCCCCGCGACAGGAGCCAATGAGCAGTTCTTC. Protein: CASSALPATGANEQFF. The chain uses TRBV9 and TRBJ2-1, with a tentative D call TRBD1 (6 bases). Germline V gene lookup returns CDR1 SGDLS and CDR2 YYNGEE. Trimming took off 3 bases at V and 6 bases at J, with 19 bases between the two ends. CDR3 length equals 16 residues.

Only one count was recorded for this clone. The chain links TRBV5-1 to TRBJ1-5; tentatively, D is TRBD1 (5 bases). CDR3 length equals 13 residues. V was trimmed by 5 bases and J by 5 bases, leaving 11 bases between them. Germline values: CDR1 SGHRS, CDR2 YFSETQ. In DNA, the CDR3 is TGCGCCAGCAGTCAAGGCAGGGATCAGCCCCAGCATTTT. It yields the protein CASSQGRDQPQHF.

In DNA form, the CDR3 reads TGTGCCAGCAGTGGCCGGACTAACTCCTACGAGCAGTACTTC. The encoded protein is CASSGRTNSYEQYF. This chain links TRBV2 with TRBJ2-7, with D tentatively TRBD2 (6 bases). The V end lost 4 bases, the J end lost 0 bases, and 10 bases lay between the germline ends. The length of the CDR3 is 14 residues. Germline values: CDR1 SNHLY, CDR2 FYNNEI.

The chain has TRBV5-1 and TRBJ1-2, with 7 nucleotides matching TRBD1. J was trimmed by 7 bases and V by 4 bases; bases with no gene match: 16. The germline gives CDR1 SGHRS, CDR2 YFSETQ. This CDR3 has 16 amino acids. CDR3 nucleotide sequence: TGCGCCAGCAGCGCCGGCGAGGGGGCGACGTATAGTGGCTACACCTTC. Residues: CASSAGEGATYSGYTF.

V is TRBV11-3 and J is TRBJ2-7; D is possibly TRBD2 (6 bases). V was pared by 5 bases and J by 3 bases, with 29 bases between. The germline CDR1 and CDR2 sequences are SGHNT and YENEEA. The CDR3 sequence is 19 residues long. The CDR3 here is CASSPAPGTQGGPGYEQYF. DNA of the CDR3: TGTGCCAGCAGCCCAGCCCCCGGGACCCAGGGAGGCCCCGGCTACGAGCAGTACTTC.

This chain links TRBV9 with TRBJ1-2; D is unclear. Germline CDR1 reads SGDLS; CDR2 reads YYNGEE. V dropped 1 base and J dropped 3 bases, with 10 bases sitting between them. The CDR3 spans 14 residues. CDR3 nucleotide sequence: TGTGCCAGCAGCGTAAGTGGAGATTACTATGGCTACACCTTC. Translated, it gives CASSVSGDYYGYTF.

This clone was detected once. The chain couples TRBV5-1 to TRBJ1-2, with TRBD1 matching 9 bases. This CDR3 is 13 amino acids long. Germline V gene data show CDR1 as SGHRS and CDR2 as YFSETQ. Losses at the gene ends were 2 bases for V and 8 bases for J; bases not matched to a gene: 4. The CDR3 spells CASSFGTGPGYTF. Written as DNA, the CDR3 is TGCGCCAGCAGCTTTGGGACAGGGCCGGGCTACACCTTC. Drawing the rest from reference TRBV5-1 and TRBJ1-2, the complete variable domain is KAGVTQTPRYLIKTRGQQVTLSCSPISGHRSVSWYQQTPGQGLQFLFEYFSETQRNKGNFPGRFSGRQFSNSRSEMNVSTLELGDSALYLCASSFGTGPGYTFGSGTRLTVV.

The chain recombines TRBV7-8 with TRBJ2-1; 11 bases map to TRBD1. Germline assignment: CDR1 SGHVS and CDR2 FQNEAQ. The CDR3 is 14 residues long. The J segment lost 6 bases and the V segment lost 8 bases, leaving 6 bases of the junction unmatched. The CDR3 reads CASGTGTGGNEQFF. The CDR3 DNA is TGTGCCAGCGGGACCGGGACAGGGGGCAATGAGCAGTTCTTC.